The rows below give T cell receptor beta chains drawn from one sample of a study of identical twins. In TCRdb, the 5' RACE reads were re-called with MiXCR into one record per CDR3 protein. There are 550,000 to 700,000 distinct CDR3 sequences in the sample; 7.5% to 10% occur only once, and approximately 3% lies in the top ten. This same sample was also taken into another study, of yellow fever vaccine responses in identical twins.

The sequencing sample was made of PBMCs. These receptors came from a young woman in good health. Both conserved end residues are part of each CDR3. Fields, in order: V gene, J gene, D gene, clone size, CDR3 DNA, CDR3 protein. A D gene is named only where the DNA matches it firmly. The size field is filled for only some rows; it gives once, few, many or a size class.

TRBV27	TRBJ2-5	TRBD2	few	TGTGCCAGCATCAGACGCGGGGGACTAGCGGGAAAGGAGACCCAGTACTTC	CASIRRGGLAGKETQYF
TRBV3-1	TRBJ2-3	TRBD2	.	TGTGCCAGCAGCCAAGGGGTACAGCGGGGGAGCACAGATACGCAGTATTTT	CASSQGVQRGSTDTQYF
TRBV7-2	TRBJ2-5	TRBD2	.	TGTGCCAGCAGCCCTACTAGCGGGAGGCTCCAAGAGACCCAGTACTTC	CASSPTSGRLQETQYF
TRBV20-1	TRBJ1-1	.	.	TGCAGTGCGGCCACAGGGAGTAAAACTGAAGCTTTCTTT	CSAATGSKTEAFF
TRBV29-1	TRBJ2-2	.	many	TGCAGCGTTGGTAGGAAAGACGGGGAGCTGTTTTTT	CSVGRKDGELFF
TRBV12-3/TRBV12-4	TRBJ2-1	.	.	TGTGCCAGCAGTTCCTCACAGGGTGCCCACAATGAGCAGTTCTTC	CASSSSQGAHNEQFF
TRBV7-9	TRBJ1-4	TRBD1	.	TGTGCCAGCACCCGGACAGGGGGGGCTGAAAAACTGTTTTTT	CASTRTGGAEKLFF
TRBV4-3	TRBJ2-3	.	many	TGCGCCAGCAGCCAGGACCTGGGGGATACGCAGTATTTT	CASSQDLGDTQYF
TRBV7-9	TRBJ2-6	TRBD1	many	TGTGCCAGCAGCCTAGGACAGGAGGTAGAAGTCCTGACTTTC	CASSLGQEVEVLTF
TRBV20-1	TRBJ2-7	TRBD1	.	TGCAGTGCTAGAGATCCGACAGGGGGAGACCACCACGAGCAGTACTTC	CSARDPTGGDHHEQYF
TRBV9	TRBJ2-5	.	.	TGTGCCAGCAGCGTAGGACAGTACCAAGAGACCCAGTACTTC	CASSVGQYQETQYF
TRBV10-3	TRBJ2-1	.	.	TGTGCCATCAGTGAGGGGGTCAGGGCCATCGAGGTCTTC	CAISEGVRAIEVF
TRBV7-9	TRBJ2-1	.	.	TGTGCCAGCAGCCCACCATCCGCCCTAAGTGAGCAGTTCTTC	CASSPPSALSEQFF
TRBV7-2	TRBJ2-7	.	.	TGTGCCAGCAGCGTAACCTCAGGCTACGAGCAGTACTTC	CASSVTSGYEQYF
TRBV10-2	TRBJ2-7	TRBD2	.	TGCGCCAGCAGTGAGGCTGGTAGCGGGGCCTCGGGGGAGCAGTACTTC	CASSEAGSGASGEQYF
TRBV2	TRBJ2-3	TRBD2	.	TGTGCCAGCAGAGGGCTAGCGGAGAAAAGCACAGATACGCAGTATTTT	CASRGLAEKSTDTQYF
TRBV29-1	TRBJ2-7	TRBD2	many	TGCAGCGTTGCCCGTTCTAGCGGGAGGGAGGAGCAGTACTTC	CSVARSSGREEQYF
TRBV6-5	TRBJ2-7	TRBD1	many	TGTGCCAGCAGTTACTCGAGACAGGGGGCCTACGAGCAGTACTTC	CASSYSRQGAYEQYF
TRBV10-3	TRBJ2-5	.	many	TGTGCCATCAGACTGGATCAAGAGACCCAGTACTTC	CAIRLDQETQYF
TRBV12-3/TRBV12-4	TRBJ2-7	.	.	TGTGCCAGCAGTAACCACAAAGGCTCCTACGAGCAGTACTTC	CASSNHKGSYEQYF
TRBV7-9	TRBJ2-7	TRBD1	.	TGTGCCAGCAGCATAGGACAGGGTGGCCTGAACGAGCAGTACTTC	CASSIGQGGLNEQYF
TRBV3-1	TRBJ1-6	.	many	TGTGCCAGCACCCCAGGGATTCAAACGAATTCACCCCTCCACTTT	CASTPGIQTNSPLHF